This paragraph reports one TCR beta chain. The sample originates from a study of cytomegalovirus exposure and HLA in healthy donors. V dropped 3 bases and J dropped 1 base, with 4 bases sitting between them. In germline, CDR1 is MDHEN, CDR2 SYDVKM. The CDR3 is 12 amino acids. In the PCR, 60 Vbeta and 13 Jbeta primers were used. The assay was immunoSEQ multiplex PCR, and TCRdb's table has in-frame clones only and misses some. Its table records about 200,000 clones. This sequence originates from a boy aged 10-17 years in good health and CMV-seronegative. The chain couples TRBV28 to TRBJ2-7; no definite D call. Sequenced material: PBMCs. The CDR3 spells CASSFSSYEQYF. CDR3 in DNA: TGTGCCAGCAGTTTTTCGTCCTACGAGCAGTACTTC.